The T cell receptor beta chain under discussion was sequenced for a study of shared clonotypes between healthy human individuals. Sequenced by immunoSEQ multiplex PCR; TCRdb stores in-frame clones only, minus some. Counted here are about 2 million clones, about 95% occurring once; the ten biggest clones make up about 1.1%. Naive CD8 populations comprised CD45RO-negative cells positively selected for CCR7, excluding terminally differentiated effector memory CD45RA+ cells. The V gene's germline CDR1 is SGHTA and CDR2 FQGNSA. The CDR3 is made up of 15 amino acids. Deletions cut 1 base from V and 4 bases from J, with 13 bases between.

Specimen: naive CD8+ T cells sorted from blood. The receptor was derived from a man between 18 and 35 years old in good health. This chain connects TRBV7-2 to TRBJ2-5; a possible D gene is TRBD1 (8 bases). CDR3 sequence: CASSLVTGGVETQYF. As DNA, the CDR3 is TGTGCCAGCAGCTTAGTAACAGGGGGGGTAGAGACCCAGTACTTC.